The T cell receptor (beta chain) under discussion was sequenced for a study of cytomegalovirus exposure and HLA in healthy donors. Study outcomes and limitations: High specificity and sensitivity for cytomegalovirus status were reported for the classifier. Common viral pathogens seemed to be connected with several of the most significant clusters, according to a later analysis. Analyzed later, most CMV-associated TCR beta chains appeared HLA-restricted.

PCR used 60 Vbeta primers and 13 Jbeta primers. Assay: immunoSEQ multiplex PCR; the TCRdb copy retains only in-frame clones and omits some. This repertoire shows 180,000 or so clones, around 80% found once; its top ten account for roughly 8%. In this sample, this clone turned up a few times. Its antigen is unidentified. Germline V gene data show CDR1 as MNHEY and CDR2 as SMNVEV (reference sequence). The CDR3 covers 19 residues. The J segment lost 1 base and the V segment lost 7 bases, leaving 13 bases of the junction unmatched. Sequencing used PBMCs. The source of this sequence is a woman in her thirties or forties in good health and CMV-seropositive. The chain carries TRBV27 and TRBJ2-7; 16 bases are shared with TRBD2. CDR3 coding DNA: TGTGCCAGCACAACCCTGGGGGGACTAGCGGGAGGGGAGTCCTACGAGCAGTACTTC. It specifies CASTTLGGLAGGESYEQYF.